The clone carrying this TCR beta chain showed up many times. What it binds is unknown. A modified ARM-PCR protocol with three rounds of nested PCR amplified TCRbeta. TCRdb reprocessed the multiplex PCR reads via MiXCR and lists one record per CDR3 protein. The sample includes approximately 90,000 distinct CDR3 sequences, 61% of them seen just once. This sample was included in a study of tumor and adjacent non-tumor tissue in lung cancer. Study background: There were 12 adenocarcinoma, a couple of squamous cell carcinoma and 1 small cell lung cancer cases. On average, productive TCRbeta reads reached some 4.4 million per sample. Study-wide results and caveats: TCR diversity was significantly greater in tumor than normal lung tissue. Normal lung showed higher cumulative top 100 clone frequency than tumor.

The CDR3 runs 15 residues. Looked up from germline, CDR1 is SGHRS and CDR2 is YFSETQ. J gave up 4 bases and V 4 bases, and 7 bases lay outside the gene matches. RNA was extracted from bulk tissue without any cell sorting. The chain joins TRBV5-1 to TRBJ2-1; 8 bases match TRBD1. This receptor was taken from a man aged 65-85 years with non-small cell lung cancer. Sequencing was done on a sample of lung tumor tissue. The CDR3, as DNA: TGCGCCAGCAGCGAGACGGGACAGGAGTACAATGAGCAGTTCTTC. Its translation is CASSETGQEYNEQFF.